What follows is one T cell receptor (beta chain) and its context. The data belong to a study of blood T cell repertoires in COVID-19. Study in general: Acute-phase and convalescent COVID-19 samples originated in the United States, Italy and Spain.

As handled by the study authors: It was from reference gene primer amplification that nucleated cell counts were estimated. TCRdb keeps only in-frame clones here, not all; method: immunoSEQ multiplex PCR. The DNA was the basis for D and trimming; V, J and clone size are from that table. The repertoire consists of some 180,000 clones, with roughly 90% occurring once and the leading ten covering around 4.8%. The CDR3 has 14 residues. V was pared by 8 bases and J by 3 bases, with 9 bases of the junction left unmatched. Germline V lookup: CDR1 GTSNPN, CDR2 SVGIG (reference sequence). Material for sequencing was peripheral blood. The sequence came from a man between 18 and 35 years old with COVID-19, enrolled during active disease. The chain recombines TRBV30 with TRBJ2-1, with 8 bases that match TRBD1. This chain's CDR3 is CATNLDRDYNEQFF. Here the CDR3 DNA reads TGTGCCACAAACCTGGACAGGGACTACAATGAGCAGTTCTTC.